This record covers a single T cell receptor beta chain. Its antigen is still unknown. The cohort was made up of several hundred healthy bone marrow donors. All cohort members were sampled while nominally healthy, although unrecorded immune exposures were likely present. The donor was CMV seropositive and belonged to the group of 250 to 300 seropositive cohort members. Every donor gave a peripheral blood sample, and the peripheral blood mononuclear cells from that sample were used for TCR beta sequencing. The Qiagen DNeasy Blood Extraction Kit was used to extract genomic DNA from the blood cell samples. The CDR3 holds 16 amino acids from the cysteine to the phenylalanine. The entry retains the CDR3 DNA only, 48 bases that are in frame from base 1. V is pruned by 5 bases and J by 3 bases, leaving 10 bases of the junction without a gene match. From a lookup of the germline V gene, CDR1 and CDR2 are SGHAT and FQNNGV.

Library construction relied on the immunoSEQ multiplex PCR assay. For the multiplex PCR, a mixture combining 60 forward primers for TCR Vbeta segments and 13 reverse primers for TCR Jbeta segments was used. The CDR3 region of rearranged TCR beta genes was amplified from genomic DNA with a multiplex PCR assay. The amplified TCR beta libraries were sequenced on the Illumina HiSeq System as 87-base-pair reads. The source study handled its data this way. A later analysis tallied around 80 million unique TCR beta chains across the 650 to 750 repertoires, and approximately 12 million of those chains were shared by two or more donors. Raw reads were error-corrected and collapsed into unique sequences with a nearest-neighbor algorithm that merged closely related sequences to remove PCR and sequencing errors. To assign V, D and J gene segments, CDR3 sequences were aligned to IMGT reference sequences. For a sequence to be retained, at least a six-nucleotide match to both a V gene segment and a J gene segment was required. Rearrangements were called productive when the CDR3 lacked stop codons and stayed in frame with V and J; all others were non-productive. Following IMGT convention, CDR3 was defined as the stretch from the second conserved V-encoded cysteine to the conserved J-encoded phenylalanine. Sequences without an unambiguous match to a single V gene segment were excluded from the earlier analysis of over 500 of the donors. In an earlier analysis of 500 to 750 of the donors, V segments were called functional above 56.7% productive rearrangements and were called segregating when the between-donor standard deviation exceeded 5%. A statistical classification framework was built for diagnosing cytomegalovirus status from the catalog of TCR beta chain sequences. A later analysis assigned V and J genes by comparing TCR nucleotide sequences with IMGT/GENE-DB human TR gene sequences. The TCRdist pipeline was used in a later analysis to assign CDR3 sequences and most-parsimonious VDJ recombination scenarios. In a later analysis, each TCR beta chain was defined by its CDR3 amino acid sequence together with its V-gene family, and reads lacking a unique V-gene family were excluded. To address suspected cross-contamination and a sequencing artifact, a later analysis removed 592 highly shared, low-generation-probability nucleotide sequences. In a later analysis, a clonal expansion index for each public chain was calculated from normalized within-repertoire ranks of inferred template counts. In a later analysis, generation probabilities were computed using a VDJ recombination model fitted to out-of-frame rearrangements, and the results were checked against IGoR. In a later analysis, hypergeometric tests were used to score TCR-TCR, TCR-HLA and TCR-CMV co-occurrence, with a repertoire-size bias correction applied to TCR pairs. False discovery rates were estimated in a later analysis by permuting HLA or CMV assignments 20 times. In a later analysis, co-occurring TCRs were grouped using DBSCAN, with TCRdist sequence similarity added in when clustering inside HLA-allele-positive subsets. Repertoires with fewer than 30,000 or more than 120,000 public chains were left out of co-occurrence clustering, as were five repertoires with anomalous nucleotide sharing. In its TCRdb copy, this immuneACCESS table keeps in-frame sequences only and misses some clones. Where compared with another copy, unresolved V genes explain less than half of these, and the others have no known cause. The DNA gave D and trimming, while V, J and clone size come from that table. This sample's records show 220,000 or so clones. Clones ranked in the top ten supply roughly 1.2% of the sample.

The sample comes from a study of cytomegalovirus exposure and HLA in healthy donors (dated by TCRdb to about 2017). Background for the entire study: An earlier analysis of some 600 of the donors reported 276 Gb of sequence data and 95 million to 140 million unique TCR beta sequences obtained from 180 million or so T cells. The study combined high-throughput TCR immunosequencing, statistical association of individual TCRs with disease status, and machine learning to predict cytomegalovirus infection status. Along with the approximately 600-subject first cohort, a separate validation cohort of over a hundred different subjects was used. Four or five DR-DQ haplotypes were handled as single units for association and clustering because linkage in the cohort was strong. The study aimed to test whether signatures of past pathogen exposure could be identified by cataloging public T cell receptors. Alongside the repertoire data, information on donor age, sex, ethnicity and CMV serostatus was compiled. An earlier analysis of 587 of the donors used high-throughput TCR beta sequencing to judge whether each TCR beta V gene segment behaved as functional or pseudogenic. In the later analysis, no new phenotypic data were used to find candidate immune exposures; instead, reliance was placed on TCR beta sequences and their occurrence across donors. Genome-wide SNP genotypes for about 60% of the 666 donors were used in a later genetic analysis, which treated that subset as a discovery cohort. Of the roughly 400 genotyped donors, approximately 80% fell in the genetic ancestry cluster associated with self-reported Caucasian donors. In a later analysis, previously published TCR beta repertoires from roughly 710 donors were re-analyzed and high-resolution HLA genotyping was added so that TCR occurrence patterns could be studied. HLA typing included class I and class II loci at four-digit resolution. Using immunosequencing, the study profiled T cell repertoires from 666 subjects and related those repertoires to cytomegalovirus serostatus. All discovery cohort repertoires had been generated using a single sequencing platform. On average, roughly 250,000 unique TCR beta nucleotide sequences were sequenced per donor among fewer than 500 genotyped donors of the cohort, with roughly a sixth of those sequences being non-productive. Typing coverage varied by locus: 629-630 donors for A, B, C, DRB1 and DQB1; roughly 560 for DQA1; more than 600 for DPA1; roughly 450 for DPB1. Approximately 330 gigabases of sequencing data and 91 million or so unique TCR sequences made up an early release that covered roughly 670 HLA-typed donors. The investigation overall reported the following: In an earlier analysis of 500 to 650 of the donors, most TCR beta V segments appeared in productive rearrangements about 90% or about 30% of the time, broadly matching IMGT annotations. Some IMGT-functional V segments, including TRBV6-2 and TRBV6-3, could not be told apart with the 87-base-pair reads, so those segments were excluded. Most TCR sequences were observed very rarely across donors, whereas some public TCRs were present in many individuals. The cohort was sequenced for TCR beta chains only, and without alpha or paired-chain data the features that could be detected were limited. In a later analysis, TCR association rates were found to vary across HLA loci, with the most associated TCRs seen for DRB1 alleles and the fewest for HLA-C alleles. Because counts were too low, around 18 rarely observed V segments, including chromosome 9 orphons, were left out of the earlier analysis of 587 of the donors. Because HLA typing was missing for some donors at each locus, association tests included only the typed subset. In a later genetic analysis, a missense DCLRE1C variant was associated with V-gene and J-gene trimming of TCR beta chains, and the association was replicated in an independent cohort. Specific HLA alleles were associated with over 15,000 TCR beta sequences at a false discovery rate of 0.05 in a later analysis. Cytomegalovirus status was reported to be diagnosed by the classifier with high specificity and sensitivity in both the original and validation cohorts. A few of the identified cytomegalovirus-associated TCR beta chains were confirmed in vitro to be specific for cytomegalovirus antigens. A group of highly shared sequence variants was considered likely to be a technical artifact of the sequencing pipeline. In a later genetic analysis, fewer N-insertions in productive TCRs were reported among donors in an Asian-associated ancestry cluster than the roughly 700-donor mean. A further reported finding was that TCR beta sequences accurately predicted the HLA-A and HLA-B alleles for most subjects in the first cohort. In the study, about 150 TCR beta chains were listed as associated with cytomegalovirus. When HLA alleles, especially DR and DQ, strongly co-occurred, attributing TCR associations to individual alleles was difficult. It was suggested by the authors that the approach could potentially be generalized to other disease states and immunological phenotypes. A later analysis found that most CMV-associated TCR beta chains appeared HLA-restricted, with HLA associations seemingly driven largely by CMV exposure. Presence/absence analyses assumed roughly uniform sequencing depth across donors, an assumption that may not hold. Immune exposure information for the cohort was limited to CMV serostatus. In a later analysis, HLA-associated TCR beta chains showed more clonal expansion and lower generation probabilities than non-associated chains that were equally common. In a later analysis, several top co-occurrence clusters were reported to appear linked to parvovirus B19, influenza, CMV and Epstein-Barr virus. Correlated functional status among segregating V segments might reflect linkage disequilibrium, but an unknown experimental factor could not be ruled out.

Sequences were obtained from PBMCs. The sequence derives from a girl aged 2-10 years in good health and CMV-seropositive. The chain employs TRBV11-2 and TRBJ1-3, with 7 junctional bases fitting TRBD1. The CDR3 here reads CASSPSHRGIGNTIYF. Here is the DNA: TGTGCCAGCAGCCCCAGTCACAGGGGTATTGGAAACACCATATATTTT.